The rows below give T cell receptor beta chains drawn from one sample of a study of cytomegalovirus exposure and HLA in healthy donors. The data were produced by immunoSEQ multiplex PCR, yet TCRdb's version contains in-frame clones alone and is incomplete. The sample has around 76,000 clones, approximately 63% seen once. The sample was PBMCs. The receptor source for this set is a woman aged 45-59 years in good health and CMV-seropositive. Each CDR3 is given with its conserved first and last residue. D genes are given only for firm matches. Clone sizes are given selectively: once, few, many, or a class where the clone is expanded.

TGTGCCATCAGTGAGTCGATTCCCGGGACAGGCGGTAGCCAGCCCCAGCATTTT CAISESIPGTGGSQPQHF TRBV10-3 NA TRBD1 TRBJ1-5
TGTGCCAGCAGCTCGGGACATACCTACGAGCAGTACTTC CASSSGHTYEQYF TRBV13 NA NA TRBJ2-7
TGTGCCTGGATGGTAGGACAGGGGGGCTACACCTTC CAWMVGQGGYTF TRBV30 NA TRBD1 TRBJ1-2
TGTGCCAGCAGCCTACAAGGAGGTGTTGGAAACACCATATATTTT CASSLQGGVGNTIYF TRBV7-6 NA NA TRBJ1-3
TGTGCCAGCAGCTTACCTAGCACAGATACGCAGTATTTT CASSLPSTDTQYF TRBV13 NA NA TRBJ2-3
TGTGCCAGCATCTCCGACAGGATGGGCTATGGCTACACCTTC CASISDRMGYGYTF TRBV28 NA NA TRBJ1-2
TGTGCCAGCAGTGAACAGGGACATGCCGGGGAGCTGTTTTTT CASSEQGHAGELFF TRBV2 few NA TRBJ2-2
TGTGCCAGCAGCCACCCGACTAGCGGGGGGGCAAACATTCAGTACTTC CASSHPTSGGANIQYF TRBV9 few TRBD2 TRBJ2-4
TGTGCCTGGAGTGTAGACCTAGCCCACCGCTTC CAWSVDLAHRF TRBV30 once NA TRBJ2-7
TGTGCCAGTAGTACCTCCGGGGGACTAGAGGGGGGGTGGTTCTTC CASSTSGGLEGGWFF TRBV19 NA TRBD2 TRBJ2-1
TGTGCCAGCAGCCAGAGGTTCGGGCAGTACTTC CASSQRFGQYF TRBV7-2 NA NA TRBJ2-7
TGTGCCAGCAGCGTAGCGGGGGCCAACGTCCTGACTTTC CASSVAGANVLTF TRBV9 NA NA TRBJ2-6
TGTGCCAGCAGTTATTCAGCAGGGCCAGGTGAGCAGTTCTTC CASSYSAGPGEQFF TRBV6-5 few NA TRBJ2-1
TGCGCCAGCAGCCAGGAAACTTTAGCGGGGGGAATCACAGATACGCAGTATTTT CASSQETLAGGITDTQYF TRBV4-3 NA TRBD2 TRBJ2-3
TGTGCCAGCAGCCGAGGTACACAGGGGACTAACTATGGCTACACCTTC CASSRGTQGTNYGYTF TRBV4-2 NA TRBD1 TRBJ1-2
TGTGCCAGCAGCTTAGTGTCGAGTAACACCGGGGAGCTGTTTTTT CASSLVSSNTGELFF TRBV11-2 NA NA TRBJ2-2
TGTGCCAGCAGTTTGCGTGGGAGCACTGAAGCTTTCTTT CASSLRGSTEAFF TRBV27 few NA TRBJ1-1
TGCGCCAGCAGCTCCCTAGCGGGAGAGGGAGATACGCAGTATTTT CASSSLAGEGDTQYF TRBV5-1 NA TRBD2 TRBJ2-3